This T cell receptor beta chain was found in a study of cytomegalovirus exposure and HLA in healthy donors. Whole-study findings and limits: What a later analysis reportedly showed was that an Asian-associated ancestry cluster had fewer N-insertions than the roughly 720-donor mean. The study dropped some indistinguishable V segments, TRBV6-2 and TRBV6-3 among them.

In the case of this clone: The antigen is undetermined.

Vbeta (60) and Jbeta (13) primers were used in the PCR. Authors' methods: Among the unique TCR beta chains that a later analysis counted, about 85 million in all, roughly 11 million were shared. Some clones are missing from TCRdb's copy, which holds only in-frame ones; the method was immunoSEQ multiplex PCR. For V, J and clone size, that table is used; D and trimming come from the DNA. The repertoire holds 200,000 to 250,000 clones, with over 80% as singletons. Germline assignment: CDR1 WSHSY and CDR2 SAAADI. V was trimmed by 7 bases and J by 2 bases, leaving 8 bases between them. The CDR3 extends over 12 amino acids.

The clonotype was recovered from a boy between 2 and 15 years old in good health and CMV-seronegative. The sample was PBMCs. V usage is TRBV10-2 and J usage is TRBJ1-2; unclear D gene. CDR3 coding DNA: TGCGCCAGCATGAGCGCGAACTATGGCTACACCTTC. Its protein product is CASMSANYGYTF.